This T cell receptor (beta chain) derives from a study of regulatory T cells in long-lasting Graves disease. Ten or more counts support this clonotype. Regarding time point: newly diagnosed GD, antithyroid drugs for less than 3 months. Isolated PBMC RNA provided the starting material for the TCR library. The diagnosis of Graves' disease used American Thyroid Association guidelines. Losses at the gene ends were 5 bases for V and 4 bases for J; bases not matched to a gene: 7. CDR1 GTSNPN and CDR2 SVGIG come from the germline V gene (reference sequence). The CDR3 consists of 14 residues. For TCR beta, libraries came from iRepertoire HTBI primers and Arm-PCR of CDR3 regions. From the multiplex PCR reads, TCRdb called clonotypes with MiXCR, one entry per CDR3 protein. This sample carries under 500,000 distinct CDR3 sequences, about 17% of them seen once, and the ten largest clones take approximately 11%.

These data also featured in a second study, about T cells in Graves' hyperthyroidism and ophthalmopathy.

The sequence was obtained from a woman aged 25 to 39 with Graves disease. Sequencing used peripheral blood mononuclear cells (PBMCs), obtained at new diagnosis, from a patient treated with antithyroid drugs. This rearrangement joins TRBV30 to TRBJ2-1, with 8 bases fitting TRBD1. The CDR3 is CAWLDREFYNEQFF. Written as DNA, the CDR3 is TGTGCCTGGTTGGACAGGGAATTTTACAATGAGCAGTTCTTC.